These 25 T cell receptor beta chains were sequenced from one sample in a study of molecular identifiers for immune sequencing clone quantification. Each CDR3 protein is one row after TCRdb ran MiXCR on the PCR reads. The sample has over 600,000 distinct CDR3 sequences; nearly 20% are singletons. The specimen was naive CD8+ T cells from blood, with Jurkat cell RNA spiked in. This sample's subset: FACS-sorted CD8+CD4-CCR7+CD45RA+ naive T cells. These receptors all come from a human donor in good health. Some libraries in this study had Jurkat cell RNA spiked in.

In the case of this clonotype: A much larger clone sits a single nucleotide away, making a read error possible. The genes are TRBV12-5 and TRBJ2-3, with D unclear. V lost 6 bases and J lost 6, with 10 bases in between. Per germline, CDR1 LGHNT and CDR2 FRNRAP. This CDR3 is built from 12 residues. CDR3 nucleotides: TGTGCTAGTGGACAGACGGTGGATACGCAGTATTTT. It specifies CASGQTVDTQYF.

The table lists this clonotype with a few counts. V usage is TRBV19 and J usage is TRBJ1-1; 8 nucleotides line up with TRBD1. The germline CDR1 and CDR2 sequences are LNHDA and SQIVND (reference sequence). With V trimmed by 5 bases and J by 5 bases, 10 bases remained unmatched. CDR3 size: 15 residues. The CDR3 DNA reads as TGTGCCAGTAGTCCTGACAGGGGAGGAGTAACTGAAGCTTTCTTT. Its protein is CASSPDRGGVTEAFF.

This clonotype was detected many times. CDR3 bases: TGCGCCAGCAATCTGGAGGGGCAAACCGAGCAGTACTTC. It is translated as CASNLEGQTEQYF. The chain links TRBV5-1 to TRBJ2-7, with D possibly being TRBD2 (6 bases). V lost 6 bases, J lost 6 bases, and 16 bases lay in between. This CDR3 contains 13 residues. Per germline, CDR1 SGHRS and CDR2 YFSETQ.

This clonotype occurred many times. V and J are TRBV27 and TRBJ2-7; TRBD2 aligns across 9 bases. The CDR3 has 15 residues. Germline trimming cut 8 bases from V and 4 bases from J; bases unmatched to any gene: 12. Looked up from germline, CDR1 is MNHEY and CDR2 is SMNVEV (reference sequence). In DNA, the CDR3 is TGTGCCAGCGCTCCTTATAGCGGGGGCCTTTACGAGCAGTACTTC. Its translation is CASAPYSGGLYEQYF.

This clonotype was seen repeatedly, ten times or more. The V and J genes are TRBV30 and TRBJ2-7, with 8 nucleotides matching TRBD1. The length of the CDR3 is 13 residues. V dropped 4 bases and J dropped 1; count of bases not matched to a gene: 3. Germline values: CDR1 GTSNPN, CDR2 SVGIG (reference sequence). The CDR3 coding sequence is TGTGCCTGGACCGGGACAGGATCCTACGAGCAGTACTTC. Residues: CAWTGTGSYEQYF.

This clonotype was observed a handful of times. This rearrangement joins TRBV27 to TRBJ2-3, with a possible D match to TRBD1 (6 bases). The V end lost 3 bases, the J end lost 6 bases, and 13 bases lay between the germline ends. Germline V lookup: CDR1 MNHEY, CDR2 SMNVEV (reference sequence). There are 14 residues in the CDR3. The CDR3 loop is CASSFLGGWDTQYF. Here the CDR3 DNA reads TGTGCCAGCAGTTTCTTAGGGGGTTGGGATACGCAGTATTTT.

Points on this clonotype: A read error may produce the germline difference seen at one junction end. The V gene is TRBV6-1, the J gene TRBJ1-5; TRBD1 matches 7 bases. Germline CDR1 and CDR2: MNHNS and SASEGT. CDR3 length: 18 residues. The CDR3 region is CASTEDPNYRGSNQPQHF. The CDR3 coding sequence is TGCGCCAGCACGGAGGACCCAAACTACAGGGGTAGCAATCAGCCCCAGCATTTT.

This clonotype showed up many times. V and J are TRBV12-3 or TRBV12-4 and TRBJ1-1, with D unclear. The V end lost 2 bases, the J end lost 6 bases, and 13 bases lay between the germline ends. The CDR3 consists of 14 residues. The chain's CDR3 is CASSLFPGSSEAFF. The CDR3 DNA sequence: TGTGCCAGCAGTTTATTTCCGGGCTCCTCTGAAGCTTTCTTT.

This clonotype was observed a handful of times. J is TRBJ2-5 and V is TRBV7-7, with D perhaps TRBD2 (6 bases). V lost 3 bases to trimming and J lost 7 bases, with 18 bases between them. The length of the CDR3 is 15 residues. Germline V gene lookup returns CDR1 SSHAT and CDR2 FNYEAQ (reference sequence). DNA for the CDR3: TGTGCCAGCAGCTTGGGAGCGGGCGGGGAAGGGACCCAGTACTTC. This codes for CASSLGAGGEGTQYF. Based on the CDR3 plus reference TRBV7-7 and TRBJ2-5, the full variable domain is GAGVSQSPRYKVTKRGQDVTLRCDPISSHATLYWYQQALGQGPEFLTYFNYEAQPDKSGLPSDRFSAERPEGSISTLTIQRTEQRDSAMYRCASSLGAGGEGTQYFGPGTRLLVL.

This clonotype was seen ten or more times. The chain links TRBV30 to TRBJ1-4; TRBD1 is a possible D gene (5 bases). The length of the CDR3 is 15 residues. Trimming took 2 bases from V and 3 from J, leaving 13 bases between them. CDR1 is GTSNPN and CDR2 is SVGIG in the germline V gene (reference sequence). CDR3 DNA sequence: TGTGCCTGGAGTCCGGCGGGGGAACCTAATGAAAAACTGTTTTTT. Its translation: CAWSPAGEPNEKLFF.

This clonotype occurred many times. V gene TRBV30 combines with J gene TRBJ2-1; D ambiguous. Germline V CDR1 and CDR2: GTSNPN, SVGIG (reference sequence). Deletions cut 0 bases from V and 9 bases from J, with 3 bases between. The CDR3 covers 10 residues. In DNA form, the CDR3 reads TGTGCCTGGAGTGTGGGTGAGCAGTTCTTC. The encoded protein is CAWSVGEQFF.

This clonotype was found a few times. The rearrangement joins TRBV10-3 to TRBJ2-7, with D hard to call. V lost 3 bases to trimming and J lost 3 bases, with 6 bases between them. The CDR3 runs 12 residues. Looked up from germline, CDR1 is ENHRY and CDR2 is SYGVKD. Here the CDR3 DNA reads TGTGCCATCAGTGATGGCCACTACGAGCAGTACTTC. It codes for CAISDGHYEQYF.

The chain couples TRBV16 to TRBJ1-4, with D possibly matching TRBD1 (5 bases). This CDR3 spans 17 amino acids. V shed 1 base and J shed 7 bases, with 19 bases lying between them. Germline CDR1 is KGHSY and CDR2 is FQNENV. The CDR3 spells CASSQLGQGDGVEKLFF. The CDR3, as DNA: TGTGCCAGCAGCCAATTGGGCCAGGGTGATGGTGTTGAAAAACTGTTTTTT.

Regarding this clonotype: A read error is possible here, since a much larger clone lies one base away. The chain employs TRBV7-6 and TRBJ2-6; D possibly corresponds to TRBD1 (5 bases). V lost 5 bases, J lost 4 bases, and 15 bases lay in between. Germline assignment: CDR1 SGHVS and CDR2 FNYEAQ. The CDR3 runs to 16 residues. In DNA form, the CDR3 reads TGTGCCAGCAGCCCAATGCAGGGTGGCGGGGCCAACGTCCTGACTTTC. Protein product: CASSPMQGGGANVLTF.

This clonotype was detected many times. V and J are TRBV6-2 or TRBV6-3 and TRBJ1-5; tentative D call: TRBD1 (5 bases). Germline CDR1 is MNHEY and CDR2 is SVGEGT. The V end was cut by 6 bases, the J end by 6 bases, with 12 bases between. The CDR3 loop spans 13 amino acids. In DNA, the CDR3 is TGTGCCAGCAGCGCAGGGATCTCTCAGCCCCAGCATTTT. It yields the protein CASSAGISQPQHF.

This clonotype was seen ten or more times. Sequence at one end of the junction differs from germline and may be a read error. This chain joins TRBV13 and TRBJ2-7; D gene ambiguous. This CDR3 region has 12 residues. Germline CDR1 is PRHDT and CDR2 is FYEKMQ (reference sequence). The CDR3 DNA follows: TGTGCCAGCAGCGTAGGGCCCTTCGAGCAGTACTTC. Translated, it gives CASSVGPFEQYF.

This clonotype was detected ten times or more. V and J are TRBV3-1 and TRBJ1-5, with 9 nucleotides matching TRBD1. The CDR3 runs to 15 residues. Germline V gives CDR1 LGHDT, CDR2 YNNKEL (reference sequence). Unmatched junction bases numbered 4, after V lost 0 bases and J lost 7 bases. The CDR3 region is CASSQDATGGQPQHF. CDR3 nucleotides: TGTGCCAGCAGCCAAGACGCGACAGGGGGACAGCCCCAGCATTTT.

Worth noting for this clonotype: With a much larger clone just one base away, this may be a read error. The V gene is TRBV7-6, the J gene TRBJ2-2; no definite D call. V was pared by 5 bases and J by 5 bases, with 12 bases between. Germline CDR1 reads SGHVS; CDR2 reads FNYEAQ. CDR3 size: 14 residues. The DNA for the CDR3 is TGTGCCAGCAGCCCAATGCCTCGGACCGGGGAGCTGTTTTTT. Protein sequence: CASSPMPRTGELFF. The variable domain in full, with the rest retrieved from reference TRBV7-6 and TRBJ2-2, is GAGVSQSPRYKVTKRGQDVALRCDPISGHVSLYWYRQALGQGPEFLTYFNYEAQQDKSGLPNDRFSAERPEGSISTLTIQRTEQRDSAMYRCASSPMPRTGELFFGEGSRLTVL.

This rearrangement joins TRBV25-1 to TRBJ1-4; weak D call: TRBD1 (6 bases). Trimming took 1 base from V and 4 from J, leaving 10 bases between them. The germline gives CDR1 MGHDK, CDR2 SYGVNS. The CDR3 runs 15 residues. The CDR3 DNA reads as TGTGCCAGCAGTGAATGGACAGCAGTTAATGAAAAACTGTTTTTT. This codes for CASSEWTAVNEKLFF.

At least ten counts were recorded for this clonotype. This chain uses TRBV30 with TRBJ2-3; 9 nucleotides agree with TRBD1. The J segment lost 4 bases and the V segment lost 1 base, leaving 9 bases of the junction unmatched. The CDR3 has 16 residues. The germline V gene has CDR1 GTSNPN and CDR2 SVGIG (reference sequence). The CDR3 DNA is TGTGCCTGGAGTGGCTTTGTCGACAGGGGGTCAGATACGCAGTATTTT. Amino acid sequence: CAWSGFVDRGSDTQYF.

This clonotype was seen ten or more times. This sequence joins TRBV2 and TRBJ2-5, with 8 bases fitting TRBD2. J was trimmed by 0 bases and V by 6 bases; bases with no gene match: 12. The germline CDR1 and CDR2 sequences are SNHLY and FYNNEI. CDR3 length: 17 residues. The CDR3 reads CASSPWASSGHQETQYF. CDR3 sequence (DNA): TGTGCCAGCAGCCCTTGGGCTTCTAGCGGGCACCAAGAGACCCAGTACTTC.

This clonotype came up many times. The V and J genes are TRBV3-1 and TRBJ1-1; D unclear. The germline gives CDR1 LGHDT, CDR2 YNNKEL (reference sequence). V was shortened by 1 base and J by 0 bases, with 9 bases between the two germline ends. The CDR3 spans 15 residues. The CDR3 DNA follows: TGTGCCAGCAGCCAAGTTACAAACATGAACACTGAAGCTTTCTTT. Translating gives CASSQVTNMNTEAFF.

The V call is TRBV4-1, the J call TRBJ1-5; D not certain. CDR1 MGHRA and CDR2 YSYEKL come from the germline V gene. V gave up 7 bases and J gave up 0 bases, with 13 bases separating them. CDR3 length equals 15 residues. The chain's CDR3 is CASTTEYYSNQPQHF. The CDR3 DNA reads TGCGCCAGCACGACCGAGTATTATAGCAATCAGCCCCAGCATTTT.

Note on this clonotype: One base away lies a much larger clone, so this may be a sequencing read error. J is TRBJ2-7 and V is TRBV7-9, with D possibly called TRBD1 or TRBD2 (5 bases each). The CDR3 runs 13 residues. V was shortened by 5 bases and J by 6 bases, with 14 bases between the two germline ends. The germline gives CDR1 SEHNR, CDR2 FQNEAQ (reference sequence). The CDR3 is CASSQTLGTEQYF. In DNA form, the CDR3 reads TGTGCCAGCAGCCAGACTTTGGGGACCGAGCAGTACTTC.

This clonotype was found many times. The rearrangement uses TRBV5-1 and TRBJ2-7; D possibly uses TRBD1 or TRBD2 (5 bases each). Germline values: CDR1 SGHRS, CDR2 YFSETQ. Trimming cost V 4 bases and J 3 bases, with 14 bases left between them. The CDR3 sequence is 14 residues long. The CDR3 reads CASSTYAGSYEQYF. The CDR3 DNA follows: TGCGCCAGCAGCACTTACGCAGGGAGCTACGAGCAGTACTTC.